This note documents a single T cell receptor beta chain sequence. Per the original methods: Amplification of reference gene primers was used by the study to estimate nucleated cell counts. Only in-frame clones appear in the TCRdb table, and some are missing; sequencing was by immunoSEQ multiplex PCR. V, J and clone size are those of that table, while D and trimming were read from the DNA. Found here are some 80,000 clones, around nine tenths of them singletons; the top ten hold approximately 4.9%. This entry belongs to a study of blood T cell repertoires in COVID-19. Across the study: Spain, Italy and the United States supplied samples that represented acute and convalescent COVID-19. PBMCs, B-cell-depleted T cells, or T cells provided the cDNA or gDNA that made up the material.

Germline CDR1 is LGHNA and CDR2 is YSLEER. There are 16 residues in the CDR3. V shed 1 base and J shed 1 base, with 12 bases lying between them. The chain recombines TRBV4-3 with TRBJ2-3; D gene unclear. The sample consisted of peripheral blood. The TCR originated in an elderly woman with active or convalescent COVID-19. In DNA form, the CDR3 reads TGCGCCAGCAGCCAAGCGGCGGAGTTGGGCACAGATACGCAGTATTTT. It translates to CASSQAAELGTDTQYF.